The present entry profiles one T cell receptor (beta chain) with its context. The table lists this clonotype with a few counts. There is no known antigen for this receptor. Per-nucleotide qualities are absent, and no much larger clonotype sits a single base away. The CDR3 sequence holds 17 residues, the cysteine and phenylalanine included. Only the CDR3 region is kept as DNA, spanning 51 bases read in frame from base 1. From the germline V gene, CDR1 is SGHRS and CDR2 is YFSETQ. Trimming takes 5 bases from V and 3 bases from J, and the germline ends sit 21 bases apart. Receptor libraries were prepared by 5' RACE. The listed sequencing device is Illumina HiSeq 2500. The second PCR ran for about 6 to 12 cycles and used a J-beta primer mix along with a sample-barcoded 5' primer. A template-switch 5' adaptor carrying 12 random nucleotides introduced a unique molecular identifier onto each TCR beta cDNA molecule. At least 2.5 million CDR3-containing paired-end reads were obtained from each sample. The Mint cDNA synthesis kit, primed by a TRBC-specific oligonucleotide, was used to synthesize first-strand cDNA from all RNA. Following uracil-DNA glycosylase treatment, a first 18-cycle PCR with universal primers M1SS and BC2_uni_R was performed on all cDNA. The paper's data handling went like this. For normalization, 1 million high-quality reads, each with a distinct molecular identifier, were randomly selected from each sample. Reads sharing molecular identifiers were discarded rather than binned into consensus sequences. MiTCR, set to a Q25 quality threshold and the strictest error-elimination algorithm, was used for CDR3 identification, clonotype clustering and error correction. Lower-bound total TCR beta diversity was estimated with a nonparametric unseen species model using Euler transformation. TCRdb reprocessing: public reads trimmed at Q25 with fastp, clones called with MiXCR, in-frame beta chains kept. Here each entry gathers all rows of one CDR3 protein and keeps the most common genes and DNA. The V and J calls were determined by TCRdb, not by the authors. The sample table shows just under 750,000 distinct CDR3 sequences, and around a fifth are seen once. The ten most abundant clones make up roughly 22% of the sample.

The sample originates from a study of blood T cells in healthy people across ages (dated by TCRdb to between 2014 and 2017). Regarding the study in general: In model experiments, template switching captured roughly one uniquely barcoded TCR beta cDNA molecule for every two T cells. To avoid experimental bias, donors of different ages were spread randomly across the sequencing lanes. To track age-related changes in TCR beta repertoire diversity, the study relied on deep sequencing normalized with unique cDNA molecular identifiers. The donors were split into four age groups: young (average around 15 years), middle-aged (nearly 40), aged (around 67) and long-lived (82). Using the same blood draw, the study looked at two additional independent replicas of 1 million unique cDNA reads for two donors, one aged 18 to 30 and the other aged 80 or older.

Donors were 30 to 45 systemically healthy Caucasian individuals from Russia aged roughly 6 to 100 years. Approximately 10 milliliters of peripheral blood were collected from each donor into EDTA-treated Vacutainer tubes. Ficoll-Paque density-gradient centrifugation was used to isolate PBMCs, with at least 7 million per sample. Trizol reagent was used to extract total RNA from the PBMCs, yielding at least 5.5 micrograms per sample. For every donor, flow cytometry on a PBMC aliquot measured the percentage of naive CD45RAhigh/CD27high T cells. Paper-wide results and their limitations: Compared with the aged group, the long-lived group had more naive CD4+ T cells, fewer expanded clones and increased TCR diversity, a pattern suggesting age selection. A strong correlation was found between observed TCR beta diversity and the percentage of naive T cells measured by flow cytometry. As age increased, observed TCR beta diversity per million T cells dropped in a roughly linear way, and a significant reduction was already evident by age around 41. Since profiling was done on bulk unsorted PBMCs, naive and antigen-experienced compartments could not be conclusively compared. Estimates of total diversity based on one million sequenced T cells were regarded as lower bounds and as underestimates. Donor CMV infection status was unknown, potentially confounding age-related changes in expanded clonotypes.

The TCR sequence derives from a man in his 70s in good health. Sequenced: blood. The rearranged chain carries TRBV5-1 and TRBJ2-4; the D region possibly corresponds to TRBD1 (6 bases align). The nucleotide sequence is given as TGCGCCAGCAGTTGGGGGCTAAGGGCCGTTGTCAAAAACATTCAGTACTTC. Its translation reads: CASSWGLRAVVKNIQYF.